This T cell receptor (beta chain) was documented in a study of metastatic and nonmetastatic thyroid tumors. Study as a whole: The study looked at repertoires side by side in blood and in tumor or nodule tissue from malignant and benign thyroid patients. General study points: Benign nodules were reported to have significantly lower TCR beta diversity than malignant thyroid tumors, in blood and tumor.

As handled by the study authors: Variation in CDR3 across clinicopathological groups served as the basis for constructing a distant-metastasis classifier in papillary thyroid cancer. TCRdb redid the clone calls on the PCR reads using MiXCR. TCRdb assigned the V and J calls; the authors' analysis was not used. This sample has about 10,000 clones, with around a quarter found just once. Germline CDR1 LNHDA, CDR2 SQIVND (reference sequence). The CDR3 totals 17 residues. V lost 1 base, J lost 5 bases, and 5 bases stayed unmatched. This clone was seen only a few times. No antigen is known for it. Not a single patient had been given any form of treatment at any point before undergoing thyroid surgery.

Sample: tumor tissue. The chain uses TRBV19 and TRBJ2-2, with 12 bases that match TRBD1. The source of this sequence is a female donor with papillary thyroid cancer or a benign thyroid nodule (not recorded which). Some clones in this sample may be carry-over from other donors' samples. This chain's CDR3 is CASSIVGQGARTGELFF. The CDR3 DNA follows: TGTGCCAGTAGTATAGTGGGACAGGGGGCGCGGACCGGGGAGCTGTTTTTT.